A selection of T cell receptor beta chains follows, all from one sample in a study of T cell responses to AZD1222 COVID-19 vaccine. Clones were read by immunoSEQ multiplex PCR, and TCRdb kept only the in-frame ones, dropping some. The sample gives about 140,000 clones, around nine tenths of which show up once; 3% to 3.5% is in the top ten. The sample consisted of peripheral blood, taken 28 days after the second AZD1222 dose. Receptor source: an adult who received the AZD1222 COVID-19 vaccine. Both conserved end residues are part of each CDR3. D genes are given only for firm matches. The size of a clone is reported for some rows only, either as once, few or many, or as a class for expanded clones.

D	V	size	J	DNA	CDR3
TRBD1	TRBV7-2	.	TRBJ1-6	TGTGCCAGCAGGGGACAGGGCGGATCACCCCTCCACTTT	CASRGQGGSPLHF
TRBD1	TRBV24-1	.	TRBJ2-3	TGTGCCACCAGTGATTCCCCAGAGGGGGCCGGCACAGATACGCAGTATTTT	CATSDSPEGAGTDTQYF
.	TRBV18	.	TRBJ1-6	TGTGCCAGCTCACCGGGCAGGGATTCGAATTCACCCCTCCACTTT	CASSPGRDSNSPLHF
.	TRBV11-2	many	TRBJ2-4	TGTGCCAGCAGCCCAAGCGGCTACAGGGCGGGGTCCAAAAACATTCAGTACTTC	CASSPSGYRAGSKNIQYF
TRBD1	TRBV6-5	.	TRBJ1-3	TGTGCCAGCAGTCAGGGGGCAGGAGGAAACACCATATATTTT	CASSQGAGGNTIYF
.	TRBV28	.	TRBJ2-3	TGTGCCAGCAGTTTACCCTCAGCCCTCACAGATACGCAGTATTTT	CASSLPSALTDTQYF
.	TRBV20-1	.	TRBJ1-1	TGCAGTGCCGGGATGAAGGTTGCTTTCTTT	CSAGMKVAFF
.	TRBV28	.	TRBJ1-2	TGTGCCAGCAGCCGACAGGCCCACTATGGCTACACCTTC	CASSRQAHYGYTF
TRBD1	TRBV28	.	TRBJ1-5	TGTGCCAGCACCCTCTTGGACAGGGGGCAGGGTCAGCCCCAGCATTTT	CASTLLDRGQGQPQHF
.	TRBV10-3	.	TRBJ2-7	TGTGCCATCAAACCAACCCCCTACGAGCAGTACTTC	CAIKPTPYEQYF
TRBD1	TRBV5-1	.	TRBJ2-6	TGCGCCAGCAGCAAACAGGGGCTAGGTGGGGCCAACGTCCTGACTTTC	CASSKQGLGGANVLTF
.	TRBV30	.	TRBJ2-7	TGTGCCTGGGCTAGGGCCTACGAGCAGTACTTC	CAWARAYEQYF
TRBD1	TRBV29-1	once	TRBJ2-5	TGCAGCGTACAGGGGGCCGGGCAAGAGACCCAGTACTTC	CSVQGAGQETQYF
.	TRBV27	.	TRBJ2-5	TGTGCCAGCAGTTCCACTCGGGACACACAAGAGACCCAGTACTTC	CASSSTRDTQETQYF
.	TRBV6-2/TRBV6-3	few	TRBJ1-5	TGTGCCAGCAGTTACTCGAGTATGGGGGGTAGCAATCAGCCCCAGCATTTT	CASSYSSMGGSNQPQHF
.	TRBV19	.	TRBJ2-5	TGTGCCAGTAGTACAAGGAAAGAGACCCAGTACTTC	CASSTRKETQYF
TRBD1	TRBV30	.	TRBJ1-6	TGTGCCTGGAGACCAGGGGGGTCGGGTTCACCCCTCCACTTT	CAWRPGGSGSPLHF
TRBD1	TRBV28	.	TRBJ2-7	TGTGCCAGCATCCTAAGACAGGGGCCCCTCTACGAGCAGTACTTC	CASILRQGPLYEQYF
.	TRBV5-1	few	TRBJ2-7	TGCGCCAGCAGCTTCGGGGGGCTGTACGAGCAGTACTTC	CASSFGGLYEQYF
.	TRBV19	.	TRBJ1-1	TGTGCCAGTAGTATATCCTTGGGAGGGACTGAAGCTTTCTTT	CASSISLGGTEAFF
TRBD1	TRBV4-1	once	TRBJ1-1	TGCGCCAGCAGCCAAACAACCGGGACAGGGGTCACTGAAGCTTTCTTT	CASSQTTGTGVTEAFF
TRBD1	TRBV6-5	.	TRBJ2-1	TGTGCCAGCAGGGATGGACAGGGGGCCGACAATGAGCAGTTCTTC	CASRDGQGADNEQFF
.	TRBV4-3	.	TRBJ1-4	TGCGCCAGCAGCTCTGGAAGGGGTTTGGAAAAACTGTTTTTT	CASSSGRGLEKLFF
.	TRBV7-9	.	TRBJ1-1	TGTGCCAGCAGCCGAAACACTGAAGCTTTCTTT	CASSRNTEAFF
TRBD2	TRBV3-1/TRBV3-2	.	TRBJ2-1	TGTGCCAGCAGCCAAGTACTGGCGGGGGAAATCTACAATGAGCAGTTCTTC	CASSQVLAGEIYNEQFF
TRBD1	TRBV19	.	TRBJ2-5	TGTGCCAGTAGTATAGGAACAGGGGGAAGGCAAGAGACCCAGTACTTC	CASSIGTGGRQETQYF
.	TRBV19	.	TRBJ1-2	TGTGCCAGTAAGCCTCAAGAGCCGGGCTACCTCTATGGCTACACCTTC	CASKPQEPGYLYGYTF
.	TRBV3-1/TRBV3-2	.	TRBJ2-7	TGTGCCAGCAGCCAATTCGACAGGTACTACGAGCAGTACTTC	CASSQFDRYYEQYF
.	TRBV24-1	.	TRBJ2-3	TGTGCCACCAGTGTGACCTTTGGGAATACGCAGTATTTT	CATSVTFGNTQYF
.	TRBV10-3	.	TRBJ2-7	TGTGCCATCAAAGACAGTTCCTACGAGCAGTACTTC	CAIKDSSYEQYF
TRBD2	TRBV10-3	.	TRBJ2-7	TGTGCCATCAGTGCTTCTAGCGGGAGGGCCGGCGAGCAGTACTTC	CAISASSGRAGEQYF
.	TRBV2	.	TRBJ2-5	TGTGCCAGCAGTGTAGGAGAGACCCAGTACTTC	CASSVGETQYF
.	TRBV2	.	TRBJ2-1	TGTGCCAGCAGTGGAGTACATGAGCAGTTCTTC	CASSGVHEQFF
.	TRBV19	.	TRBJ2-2	TGTGCCAGTACGGGGAGGGGGCGCGGCACCGGGGAGCTGTTTTTT	CASTGRGRGTGELFF
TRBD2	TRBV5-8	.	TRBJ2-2	TGTGCCAGCAGCAGACTAGCGGGAGGGCCTTTGAACACCGGGGAGCTGTTTTTT	CASSRLAGGPLNTGELFF
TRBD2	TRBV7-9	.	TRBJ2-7	TGTGCCAGCAGCTTAATCCCAGCGGGAGGCAACTACGAGCAGTACTTC	CASSLIPAGGNYEQYF
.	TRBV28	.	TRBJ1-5	TGTGCCAGCAGTTTACTGAACAATCAGCCCCAGCATTTT	CASSLLNNQPQHF
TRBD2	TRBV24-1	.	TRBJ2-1	TGTGCCACCAGTGGGGCTAGCGGGAGTAATGAGCAGTTCTTC	CATSGASGSNEQFF
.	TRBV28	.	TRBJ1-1	TGTGCCAGCAGTTTAACCAACACTGAAGCTTTCTTT	CASSLTNTEAFF
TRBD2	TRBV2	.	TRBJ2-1	TGTGCCAGCAGTCCGCTAGCGGGAGTACCGGGTGAGCAGTTCTTC	CASSPLAGVPGEQFF
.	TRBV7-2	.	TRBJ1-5	TGTGCCAGCAGCTTAGTTCCTGATCAGCCCCAGCATTTT	CASSLVPDQPQHF
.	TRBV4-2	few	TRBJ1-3	TGTGCCAGCAGCCAAGAATCGTTGGCAGTGGGAGCTGGAAACACCATATATTTT	CASSQESLAVGAGNTIYF
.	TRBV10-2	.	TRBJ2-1	TGCGCCAGCAGTGCCTCGACGGGAAACAATGAGCAGTTCTTC	CASSASTGNNEQFF
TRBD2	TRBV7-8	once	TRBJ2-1	TGTGCCAGCAGACCGATTCGGGGGGATGAGCAGTTCTTC	CASRPIRGDEQFF
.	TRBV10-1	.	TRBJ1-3	TGCGCCAGCCGCAGCAATTCTGGAAACACCATATATTTT	CASRSNSGNTIYF
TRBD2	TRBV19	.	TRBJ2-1	TGTGCCAGTACCGTAGCGGGGGGGTCCTACAATGAGCAGTTCTTC	CASTVAGGSYNEQFF
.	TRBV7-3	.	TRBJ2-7	TGTGCCAGCAGCTTAACGGGAAATTGGGACGAGCAGTACTTC	CASSLTGNWDEQYF
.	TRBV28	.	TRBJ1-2	TGTGCCAGCAGTTTAGCGGGGAATCAGAATGGCTACACCTTC	CASSLAGNQNGYTF
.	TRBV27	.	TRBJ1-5	TGTGCCAGCAGTGCCTATCAGCCCCAGCATTTT	CASSAYQPQHF
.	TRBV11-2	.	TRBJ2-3	TGTGCCAGCAGGCATACAGGGACAGATACGCAGTATTTT	CASRHTGTDTQYF
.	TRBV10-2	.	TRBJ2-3	TGCGCCAGCAGGGGCCACACAGATACGCAGTATTTT	CASRGHTDTQYF
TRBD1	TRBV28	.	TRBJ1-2	TGTGCCAGCAGTCTCCCCCCGGGACAGGAGGCTGGCTACACCTTC	CASSLPPGQEAGYTF
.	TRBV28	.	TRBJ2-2	TGTGCCAGCAGTCGGAACACCGGGGAGCTGTTTTTT	CASSRNTGELFF
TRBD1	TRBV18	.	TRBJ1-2	TGTGCCAGCTCACGAGTCTCAACCGGGACAGTTACCGACTCGGGTGGCTACACCTTC	CASSRVSTGTVTDSGGYTF
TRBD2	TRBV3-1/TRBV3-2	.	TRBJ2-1	TGTGCCAGCAGCAGAACTAGCGGAAATTACAATGAGCAGTTCTTC	CASSRTSGNYNEQFF
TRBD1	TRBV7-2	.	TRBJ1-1	TGTGCCAGCAGCTCCTCGGGACAGGGGGCGAACACTGAAGCTTTCTTT	CASSSSGQGANTEAFF
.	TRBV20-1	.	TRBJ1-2	TGCAGTGCTTCTCAGGGGAGTGGCTACACCTTC	CSASQGSGYTF
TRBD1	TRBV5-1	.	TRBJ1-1	TGCGCCAGCAGCTTGGGTGTCGGGACTCAGACAGGGGCGCCTGAAGCTTTCTTT	CASSLGVGTQTGAPEAFF
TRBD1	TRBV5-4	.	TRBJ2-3	TGTGCCACTTTGGACAGGGCGACAGATACGCAGTATTTT	CATLDRATDTQYF
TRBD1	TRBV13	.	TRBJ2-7	TGTGCCAGCAGCTTAGGCCCAGACAGGGTGGGCGAGCAGTACTTC	CASSLGPDRVGEQYF